These 8 T cell receptor beta chains came from one sample sequenced in a study of CD8+ T cells in alopecia areata. The authors extracted RNA and reverse transcribed it into cDNA as the sequencing template. Produced via immunoSEQ multiplex PCR; TCRdb's table is partial and in-frame only. The sample includes 150,000 to 200,000 clones, over 50% of them seen just once. Here the sequenced sample was CD4+ T cells sorted from blood, taken at week 0. Source of these receptors: a human donor with alopecia areata.

The CDR3 DNA reads as TGTGCCACCAGCCTCCGGGGGGGGCGCGATGAGCAGTTCTTC. It yields the protein CATSLRGGRDEQFF. The chain combines TRBV15 with TRBJ2-1; TRBD2 agrees at 8 bases. CDR1 is LNHNV, CDR2 YYDKDF, per germline (reference sequence). V shed 5 bases, J shed 8 bases, and the junction held 8 bases outside the gene matches. This CDR3 comprises 14 residues. Combining the CDR3 with reference TRBV15 and TRBJ2-1 gives the whole variable domain DAMVIQNPRYQVTQFGKPVTLSCSQTLNHNVMYWYQQKSSQAPKLLFHYYDKDFNNEADTPDNFQSRRPNTSFCFLDIRSPGLGDTAMYLCATSLRGGRDEQFFGPGTRLTVL.

The chain carries TRBV30 and TRBJ1-6, with 8 bases identical to TRBD1. Germline V gives CDR1 GTSNPN, CDR2 SVGIG (reference sequence). The CDR3 extends over 15 amino acids. V lost 1 base and J lost 9; bases outside the gene matches: 8. The CDR3: CAWSADRVVGSPLHF. Here the CDR3 DNA reads TGTGCCTGGAGTGCGGACAGGGTGGTCGGTTCACCCCTCCACTTT.

This clone was counted only a few times. In nucleotides, the CDR3 is TGTGCCAGCAGCGGGGGGCAAGAGACCCAGTACTTC. It codes for CASSGGQETQYF. The J gene is TRBJ2-5, the V gene TRBV7-8; maybe TRBD2 (6 bases). The CDR3 covers 12 residues. CDR1 is SGHVS and CDR2 is FQNEAQ in the germline V gene. The V gene lost 5 bases and the J gene lost 2 bases, with 6 bases spanning the gap.

In this sample, this clone turned up a few times. V and J are TRBV10-3 and TRBJ2-1; D gene unclear. V lost 4 bases and J lost 5, with 3 bases in between. This CDR3 comprises 11 residues. Germline V gene lookup returns CDR1 ENHRY and CDR2 SYGVKD. CDR3 loop: CAISVNNEQFF. The CDR3, as DNA: TGTGCCATCAGTGTAAACAATGAGCAGTTCTTC.

CDR3 sequence: CASRQQVAALTDTQYF. The CDR3 nucleotides read TGTGCCAGCAGGCAGCAGGTAGCCGCGCTCACAGATACGCAGTATTTT. The gene calls are TRBV2 and TRBJ2-3; D unresolved. The CDR3 covers 16 residues. V was cut by 6 bases and J by 2 bases, with 18 bases left in between. The germline V gene encodes CDR1 SNHLY and CDR2 FYNNEI.

This clone has a handful of counts. The V and J genes are TRBV29-1 and TRBJ2-7, with D hard to call. This CDR3 contains 10 residues. Germline CDR1 is SQVTM and CDR2 is ANQGSEA. Trimming shortened V by 7 bases and J by 6 bases, and 10 bases separated the two germline ends. The CDR3 nucleotides read TGCAGCGATAGCACGGTCGAGCAGTACTTC. It translates to CSDSTVEQYF.

This clone has only a few counts. V is TRBV29-1 and J is TRBJ1-5, with 7 bases lining up with TRBD1. This CDR3 has 14 amino acids. The germline gives CDR1 SQVTM, CDR2 ANQGSEA. Germline trimming cut 5 bases from V and 3 bases from J; bases unmatched to any gene: 7. In nucleotides, the CDR3 is TGCAGCGTTCCCAGGACAGGAGTCAATCAGCCCCAGCATTTT. Amino acid sequence: CSVPRTGVNQPQHF.

The chain employs TRBV18 and TRBJ1-1, with TRBD1 matching 7 bases. After removal of 6 bases from V and 4 bases from J, the junction contained 14 bases not matched to a gene. The CDR3 consists of 16 residues. Germline CDR1 is KGHSH and CDR2 is LQKENI. The CDR3 sequence: CASSPTTGALITEAFF. The CDR3 nucleotides are TGTGCCAGCTCCCCCACTACAGGGGCGTTGATCACTGAAGCTTTCTTT.